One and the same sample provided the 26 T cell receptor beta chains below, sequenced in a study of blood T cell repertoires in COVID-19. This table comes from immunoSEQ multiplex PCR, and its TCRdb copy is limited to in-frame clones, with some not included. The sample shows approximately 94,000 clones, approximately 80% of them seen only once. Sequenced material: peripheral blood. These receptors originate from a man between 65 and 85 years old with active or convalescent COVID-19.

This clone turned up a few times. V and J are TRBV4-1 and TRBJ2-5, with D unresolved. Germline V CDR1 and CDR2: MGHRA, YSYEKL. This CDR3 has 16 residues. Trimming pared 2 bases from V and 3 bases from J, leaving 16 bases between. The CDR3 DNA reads TGCGCCAGCAGCCAACCCGTAAAAGAACAAGAAGAGACCCAGTACTTC. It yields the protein CASSQPVKEQEETQYF.

The CDR3 DNA reads as TGTGCCAGCAGCCCCCAGGGGGACAGAGGACTAGCGGGTGATACGCAGTATTTT. It yields the protein CASSPQGDRGLAGDTQYF. The chain carries TRBV7-6 and TRBJ2-3; 11 bases map to TRBD2. The CDR3 is made up of 18 amino acids. J lost 6 bases, V lost 5 bases, and 16 bases had no gene match. Germline V gives CDR1 SGHVS, CDR2 FNYEAQ.

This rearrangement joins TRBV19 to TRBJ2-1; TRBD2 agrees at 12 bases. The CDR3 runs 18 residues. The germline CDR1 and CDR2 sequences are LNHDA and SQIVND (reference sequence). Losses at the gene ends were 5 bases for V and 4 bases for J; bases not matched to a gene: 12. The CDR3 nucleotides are TGTGCCAGTAGTGCCCTCGGGACTAGCGGGTTCTTTTACAATGAGCAGTTCTTC. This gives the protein CASSALGTSGFFYNEQFF.

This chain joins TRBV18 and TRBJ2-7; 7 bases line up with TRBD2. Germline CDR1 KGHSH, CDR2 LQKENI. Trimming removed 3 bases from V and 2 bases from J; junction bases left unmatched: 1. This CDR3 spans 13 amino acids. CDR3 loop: CASSPGLAYEQYF. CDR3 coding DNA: TGTGCCAGCTCACCTGGACTAGCCTACGAGCAGTACTTC.

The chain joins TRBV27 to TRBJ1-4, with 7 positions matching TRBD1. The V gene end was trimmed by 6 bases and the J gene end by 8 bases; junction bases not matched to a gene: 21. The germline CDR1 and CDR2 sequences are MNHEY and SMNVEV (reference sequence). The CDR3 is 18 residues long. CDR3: CASRHDRGGRSNGEKLFF. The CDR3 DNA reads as TGTGCCAGCAGACACGATCGAGGGGGCCGAAGTAACGGGGAAAAACTGTTTTTT. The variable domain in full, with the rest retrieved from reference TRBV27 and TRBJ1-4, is EAQVTQNPRYLITVTGKKLTVTCSQNMNHEYMSWYRQDPGLGLRQIYYSMNVEVTDKGDVPEGYKVSRKEKRNFPLILESPSPNQTSLYFCASRHDRGGRSNGEKLFFGSGTQLSVL.

The CDR3 reads CASSLGTSGGQETQYF. CDR3 DNA sequence: TGTGCCAGCAGCTTAGGGACTAGCGGGGGACAAGAGACCCAGTACTTC. V usage is TRBV7-2 and J usage is TRBJ2-5, with 13 positions matching TRBD2. This CDR3 region has 16 residues. In germline, CDR1 is SGHTA, CDR2 FQGNSA. Trimming cost V 1 base and J 2 bases; bases outside gene matches: 1.

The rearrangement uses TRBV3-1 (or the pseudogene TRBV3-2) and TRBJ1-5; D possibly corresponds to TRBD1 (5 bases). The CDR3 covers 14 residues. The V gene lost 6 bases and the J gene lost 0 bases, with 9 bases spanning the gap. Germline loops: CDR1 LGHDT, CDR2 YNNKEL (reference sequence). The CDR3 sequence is CASSRQISNQPQHF. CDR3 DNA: TGTGCCAGCAGTCGACAGATTAGCAATCAGCCCCAGCATTTT.

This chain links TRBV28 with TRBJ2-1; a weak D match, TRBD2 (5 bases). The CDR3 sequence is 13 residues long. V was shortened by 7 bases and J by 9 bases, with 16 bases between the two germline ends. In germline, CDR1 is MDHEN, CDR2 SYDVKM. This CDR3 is CASTFPRGSEQFF. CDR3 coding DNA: TGTGCCAGCACCTTCCCCCGGGGTAGTGAGCAGTTCTTC.

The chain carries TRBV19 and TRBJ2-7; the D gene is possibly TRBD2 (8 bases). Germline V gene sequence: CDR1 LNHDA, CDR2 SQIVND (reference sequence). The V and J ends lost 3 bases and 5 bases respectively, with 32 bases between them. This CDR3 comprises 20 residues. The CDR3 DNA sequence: TGTGCCAGTAGTATCCAGGGGGGTTCGATGGGAAGCGGGAGTGCGAACGAGCAGTACTTC. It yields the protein CASSIQGGSMGSGSANEQYF.

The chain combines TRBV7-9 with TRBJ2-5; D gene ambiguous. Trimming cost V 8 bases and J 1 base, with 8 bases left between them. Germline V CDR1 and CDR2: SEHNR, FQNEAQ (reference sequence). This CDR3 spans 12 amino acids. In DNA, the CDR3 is TGTGCCAGCGACGGCGGCCAAGAGACCCAGTACTTC. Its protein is CASDGGQETQYF.

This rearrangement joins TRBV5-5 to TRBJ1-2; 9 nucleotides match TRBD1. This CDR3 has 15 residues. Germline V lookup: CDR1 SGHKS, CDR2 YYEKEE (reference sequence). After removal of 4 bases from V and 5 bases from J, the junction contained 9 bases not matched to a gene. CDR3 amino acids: CASSAGTGPGYGYTF. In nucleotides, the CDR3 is TGTGCCAGCAGCGCCGGGACAGGGCCAGGGTATGGCTACACCTTC.

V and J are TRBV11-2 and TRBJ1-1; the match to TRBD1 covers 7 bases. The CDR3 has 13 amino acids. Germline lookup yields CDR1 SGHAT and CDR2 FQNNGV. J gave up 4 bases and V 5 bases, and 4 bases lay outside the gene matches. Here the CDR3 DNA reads TGTGCCAGCAGCATGACAGGGAGCACTGAAGCTTTCTTT. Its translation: CASSMTGSTEAFF.

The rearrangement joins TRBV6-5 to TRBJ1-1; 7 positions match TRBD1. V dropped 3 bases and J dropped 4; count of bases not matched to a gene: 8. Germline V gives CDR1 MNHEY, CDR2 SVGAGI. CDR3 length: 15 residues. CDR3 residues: CASSYFRGKRTEAFF. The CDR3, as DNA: TGTGCCAGCAGTTATTTCAGGGGGAAGCGCACTGAAGCTTTCTTT.

For the CDR3, the DNA is TGTGCCAGCAGCTCCCTAGGACAGGGGGCCTCCGCCTATGGCTACACCTTC. As protein: CASSSLGQGASAYGYTF. This rearrangement joins TRBV7-2 to TRBJ1-2, with 11 positions matching TRBD1. This CDR3 is 17 amino acids long. Trimming at V came to 4 bases and at J to 4 bases, leaving 11 bases not matched to a gene. CDR1 and CDR2 (germline): SGHTA, FQGNSA. The variable domain in full, completed from reference TRBV7-2 and TRBJ1-2, reads GAGVSQSPSNKVTEKGKDVELRCDPISGHTALYWYRQSLGQGLEFLIYFQGNSAPDKSGLPSDRFSAERTGGSVSTLTIQRTQQEDSAVYLCASSSLGQGASAYGYTFGSGTRLTVV.

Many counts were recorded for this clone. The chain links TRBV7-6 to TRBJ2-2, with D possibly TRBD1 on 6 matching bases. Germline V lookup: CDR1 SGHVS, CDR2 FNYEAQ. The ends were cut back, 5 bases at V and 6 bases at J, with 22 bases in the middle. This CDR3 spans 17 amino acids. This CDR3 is CASSPPLRNRASGELFF. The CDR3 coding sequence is TGTGCCAGCAGCCCGCCCTTGAGGAACAGGGCGTCCGGGGAGCTGTTTTTT.

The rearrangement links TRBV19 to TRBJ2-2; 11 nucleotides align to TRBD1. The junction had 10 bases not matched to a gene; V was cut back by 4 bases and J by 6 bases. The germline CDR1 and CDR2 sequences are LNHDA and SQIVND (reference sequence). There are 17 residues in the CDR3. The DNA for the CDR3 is TGTGCCAGTAGTACCCAACGGACAGGGGGCCGTGCCGGGGAGCTGTTTTTT. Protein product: CASSTQRTGGRAGELFF.

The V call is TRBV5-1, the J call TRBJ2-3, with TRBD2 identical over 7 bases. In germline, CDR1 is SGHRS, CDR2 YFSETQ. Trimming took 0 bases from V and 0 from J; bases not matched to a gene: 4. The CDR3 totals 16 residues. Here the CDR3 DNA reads TGCGCCAGCAGCTTGGATGCGGGAGCTAGCACAGATACGCAGTATTTT. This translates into CASSLDAGASTDTQYF.

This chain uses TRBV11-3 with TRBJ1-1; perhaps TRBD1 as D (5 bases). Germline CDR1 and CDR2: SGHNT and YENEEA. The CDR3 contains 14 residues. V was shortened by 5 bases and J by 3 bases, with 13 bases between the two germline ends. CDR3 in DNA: TGTGCCAGCAGCCCGGGAGGGGAATACACTGAAGCTTTCTTT. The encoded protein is CASSPGGEYTEAFF.

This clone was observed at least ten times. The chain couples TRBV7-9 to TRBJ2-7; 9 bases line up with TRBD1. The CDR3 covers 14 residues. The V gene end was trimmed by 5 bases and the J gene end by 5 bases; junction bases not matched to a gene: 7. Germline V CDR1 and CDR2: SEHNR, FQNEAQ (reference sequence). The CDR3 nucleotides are TGTGCCAGCAGCCGGGACAGGGACCCTCACGAGCAGTACTTC. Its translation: CASSRDRDPHEQYF.

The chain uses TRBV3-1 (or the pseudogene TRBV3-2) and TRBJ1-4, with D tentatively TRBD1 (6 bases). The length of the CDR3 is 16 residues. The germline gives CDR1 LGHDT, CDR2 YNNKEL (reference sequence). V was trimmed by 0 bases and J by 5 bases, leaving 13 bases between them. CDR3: CASSQDAGAHNEKLFF. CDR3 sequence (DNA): TGTGCCAGCAGCCAAGATGCAGGGGCCCACAATGAAAAACTGTTTTTT.

The CDR3 DNA reads as TGTGCCAGCAGCCCCACCTTGCTTACGGGGGGGCACAATGAGCAGTTCTTC. Protein sequence: CASSPTLLTGGHNEQFF. J is TRBJ2-1 and V is TRBV11-2; TRBD2 agrees at 8 bases. V dropped 5 bases and J dropped 5; count of bases not matched to a gene: 14. CDR1 SGHAT and CDR2 FQNNGV come from the germline V gene. The CDR3 extends over 17 amino acids.

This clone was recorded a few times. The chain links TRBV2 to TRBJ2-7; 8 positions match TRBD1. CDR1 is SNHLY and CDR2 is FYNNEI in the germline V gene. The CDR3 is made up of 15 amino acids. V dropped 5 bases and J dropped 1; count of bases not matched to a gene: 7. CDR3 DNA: TGTGCCAGCAGTCTTAGGACAGGGACGTCCTACGAGCAGTACTTC. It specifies CASSLRTGTSYEQYF.

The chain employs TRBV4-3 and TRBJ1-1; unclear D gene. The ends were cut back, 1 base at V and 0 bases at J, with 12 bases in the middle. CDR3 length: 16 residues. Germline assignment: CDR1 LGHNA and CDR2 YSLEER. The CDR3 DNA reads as TGCGCCAGCAGCCAAGCCCCAGCCCAGGTGAACACTGAAGCTTTCTTT. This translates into CASSQAPAQVNTEAFF.

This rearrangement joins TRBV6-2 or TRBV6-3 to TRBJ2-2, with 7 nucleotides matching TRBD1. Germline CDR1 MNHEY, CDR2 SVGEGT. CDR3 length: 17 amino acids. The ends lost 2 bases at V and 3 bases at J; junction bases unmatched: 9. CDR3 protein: CASSYKPGQPYTGELFF. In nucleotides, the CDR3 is TGTGCCAGCAGTTACAAACCGGGACAGCCCTACACCGGGGAGCTGTTTTTT.

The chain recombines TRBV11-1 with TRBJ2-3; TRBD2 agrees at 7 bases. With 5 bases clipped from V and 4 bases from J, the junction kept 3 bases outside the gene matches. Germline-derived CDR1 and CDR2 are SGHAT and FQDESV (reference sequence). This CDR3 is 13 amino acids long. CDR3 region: CASSERGADTQYF. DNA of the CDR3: TGTGCCAGCAGCGAGCGGGGCGCAGATACGCAGTATTTT. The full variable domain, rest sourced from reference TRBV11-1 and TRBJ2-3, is EAEVAQSPRYKITEKSQAVAFWCDPISGHATLYWYRQILGQGPELLVQFQDESVVDDSQLPKDRFSAERLKGVDSTLKIQPAELGDSAMYLCASSERGADTQYFGPGTRLTVL.

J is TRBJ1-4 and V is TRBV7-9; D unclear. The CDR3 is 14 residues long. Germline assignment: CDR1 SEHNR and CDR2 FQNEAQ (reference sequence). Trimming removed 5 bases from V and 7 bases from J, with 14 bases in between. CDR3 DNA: TGTGCCAGCAGCCTATTAATAGACTCTGAAAAACTGTTTTTT. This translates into CASSLLIDSEKLFF.